This T cell receptor beta chain was recorded in a study of T cells expressing NK-cell markers (dated by TCRdb to 2019 to 2021). Context from the whole study: TCR beta-chain repertoires were profiled in sorted CD3+CD56+NKG2C+, CD3+CD56+NKG2C- and CD3+CD56-NKG2C+ T-cell subsets from several donors. Sequencing of the libraries produced 2 x 150 bp reads on Illumina HiSeq 2000/2500, MiSeq or NextSeq. All eight donors whose samples were sequenced were randomly selected healthy volunteers, three of them men and five women. Among the eight sequenced donors, seven were HCMV-seropositive and one was HCMV-seronegative. Overall results and qualifications from the work: It remained unclear whether the expanded NKG2C-expressing T cell clones were specific for HCMV antigens. In over 5 donors, the dominant CD3+CD56+NKG2C+ clonotypes were among the top 10 CD8+ clonotypes and accounted for about 1.0-7.0% of CD8+ T cells. Those dominant clonotypes were again the most abundant among CD3+CD56-NKG2C+ cells in several donors, at about 25-60.1%.

In the case of this clonotype: Its binding antigen is unknown.

Per the germline V gene, MGHRA is the CDR1 and YSYEKL is the CDR2. The CDR3 runs 14 amino acids, cysteine and phenylalanine included. No DNA accompanies this entry. The run used an Illumina HiSeq 2000. 5'RACE template switching, by which a universal primer site and unique molecular identifiers were added, was used to make TCR beta cDNA libraries. Synthesis of cDNA was primed from the TCR beta constant segment and was followed by two consecutive PCR amplification steps. The study's processing was this. MIGEC was used to demultiplex reads and group the reads by UMI, and MiTCR was used to assemble and quantify clonotypes. To exclude erroneous sequences, only TCR cDNA sequences supported by at least two reads were retained. The tcR package was used for downstream repertoire analysis, with clonotypes matched between fractions based on CDR3 nucleotide sequence plus V segment. Antigen specificity was annotated against VDJdb with VDJmatch, allowing one amino acid substitution in CDR3. Following TCRdb reprocessing, every CDR3 protein sequence forms one entry, and DNA is not provided. TCRdb assigned the V and J calls; the authors' analysis was not used. The table held for this sample gives about 370,000 distinct CDR3 sequences. The top ten hold about 10% of the sample.

HCMV serostatus was determined by detecting HCMV-specific IgG in serum with a commercial ELISA kit. Ficoll density gradient centrifugation was used to isolate peripheral blood mononuclear cells from blood. The sample taken for sequencing was blood T cells: a sorted CD56 or NKG2C T cell subset, CD4+ or CD8+ T cells, or bulk PBMC T cells (not recorded which). This sequence uses TRBV4-1 and TRBJ2-1. The receptor was isolated from a woman in her forties or fifties in good health. Donor details come from another sample of the same person, matched by shared clones. Here the CDR3 is given as CASSQEDGDNEQFF.